These 27 T cell receptor beta chains were sequenced from one sample in a study of OX40 agonist ivuxolimab in advanced cancers. Assay: immunoSEQ multiplex PCR; the TCRdb copy retains only in-frame clones and omits some. The sample holds about 75,000 clones; around 87% are singletons and the top ten take roughly 8.6%. Material: CD4+ or CD8+ T cells sorted from blood, obtained in a trial of the OX40 agonist ivuxolimab. Receptor source: an adult with an advanced solid tumor such as melanoma, head and neck, liver or kidney cancer.

This rearrangement joins TRBV6-6 to TRBJ1-4, with 10 positions matching TRBD1. After removal of 2 bases from V and 8 bases from J, the junction contained 5 bases not matched to a gene. The CDR3 is made up of 15 amino acids. Germline values: CDR1 MNHNY, CDR2 SVGAGI (reference sequence). CDR3 residues: CASSYGGTGEEKLFF. CDR3 coding DNA: TGTGCCAGCAGTTACGGCGGGACAGGGGAGGAAAAACTGTTTTTT.

CDR3 in amino acids: CASSPPVSGGIYNEQFF. CDR3 in DNA: TGTGCCAGCTCACCACCGGTTAGCGGAGGGATTTACAATGAGCAGTTCTTC. This sequence joins TRBV18 and TRBJ2-1; maybe TRBD2 (6 bases). The V end was cut by 0 bases, the J end by 4 bases, with 16 bases between. This CDR3 has 17 amino acids. Looked up from germline, CDR1 is KGHSH and CDR2 is LQKENI.

The V call is TRBV29-1, the J call TRBJ1-3; D gene uncertain. The CDR3 has 14 amino acids. Trimming stripped 6 bases from V and 0 bases from J, with 12 bases between. Germline values: CDR1 SQVTM, CDR2 ANQGSEA. The CDR3 nucleotides read TGCAGCGTAGGGTGGGGATCCTCTGGAAACACCATATATTTT. Translating it yields CSVGWGSSGNTIYF.

The gene calls are TRBV7-2 and TRBJ2-1, with D possibly TRBD2 on 6 matching bases. The V end lost 2 bases, the J end lost 4 bases, and 12 bases lay between the germline ends. The germline gives CDR1 SGHTA, CDR2 FQGNSA. The CDR3 length is 15 residues. The CDR3 DNA follows: TGTGCCAGCAGCTTATTCCGCGGGGTGTACAATGAGCAGTTCTTC. It translates to CASSLFRGVYNEQFF.

The rearrangement links TRBV29-1 to TRBJ1-3; no clear D. Germline V gene data show CDR1 as SQVTM and CDR2 as ANQGSEA. Trimming removed 0 bases from V and 1 base from J, with 4 bases in between. The CDR3 totals 13 residues. The CDR3 region is CSVEETSGNTIYF. DNA for the CDR3: TGCAGCGTTGAAGAAACTTCTGGAAACACCATATATTTT.

This clone was seen only a few times. This CDR3 is CASRDTAGGYTF. The CDR3 DNA sequence: TGTGCCAGCAGGGATACAGCAGGTGGCTACACCTTC. The chain carries TRBV28 and TRBJ1-2; D uncertain. V was cut by 6 bases and J by 7 bases, with 12 bases left in between. This CDR3 region has 12 residues. Germline loops: CDR1 MDHEN, CDR2 SYDVKM.

The gene calls are TRBV7-3 and TRBJ1-1; 7 bases are shared with TRBD1. V shed 0 bases, J shed 4 bases, and the junction held 2 bases outside the gene matches. This CDR3 region has 14 residues. CDR1 is SGHTA and CDR2 is FQGTGA in the germline V gene. The CDR3 DNA follows: TGTGCCAGCAGCTTAACAGGGGGCGGCACTGAAGCTTTCTTT. As protein: CASSLTGGGTEAFF. The full variable domain, with the rest looked up from reference TRBV7-3 and TRBJ1-1, is GAGVSQTPSNKVTEKGKYVELRCDPISGHTALYWYRQSLGQGPEFLIYFQGTGAADDSGLPNDRFFAVRPEGSVSTLKIQRTERGDSAVYLCASSLTGGGTEAFFGQGTRLTVV.

The gene calls are TRBV18 and TRBJ2-7; D could derive from TRBD1 or TRBD2 (6 bases each). The germline V gene has CDR1 KGHSH and CDR2 LQKENI. Between the trimmed V and J ends, which lost 1 base and 7 bases, there was a span of 11 bases. This CDR3 spans 13 amino acids. This CDR3 is CASSPLGGLEQYF. CDR3 bases: TGTGCCAGCTCACCACTAGGGGGGTTAGAGCAGTACTTC.

The rearrangement joins TRBV4-2 to TRBJ1-1, with no clear D. Germline V CDR1 and CDR2: LGHNA, YNFKEQ. There are 14 residues in the CDR3. Trimming shortened V by 4 bases and J by 0 bases, and 9 bases separated the two germline ends. The CDR3, as DNA: TGTGCCAGCAGCCTAGGAGGGTTGAACACTGAAGCTTTCTTT. Amino acid sequence: CASSLGGLNTEAFF.

The chain couples TRBV7-9 to TRBJ1-1; no reliable D call. V lost 4 bases, J lost 0 bases, and 12 bases lay in between. The CDR3 contains 15 residues. CDR1 and CDR2 from the germline V gene are SEHNR and FQNEAQ (reference sequence). The CDR3 loop is CASSSQDYMNTEAFF. The CDR3 DNA follows: TGTGCCAGCAGCTCTCAGGACTACATGAACACTGAAGCTTTCTTT.

The rearrangement links TRBV28 to TRBJ2-7; the match to TRBD2 covers 7 bases. Germline V gives CDR1 MDHEN, CDR2 SYDVKM. The ends lost 3 bases at V and 11 bases at J; junction bases unmatched: 7. The CDR3 extends over 12 amino acids. The CDR3 sequence: CASSFSLATEYF. For the CDR3, the DNA is TGTGCCAGCAGTTTCTCACTAGCGACGGAGTACTTC.

This clone was detected only once. The chain links TRBV27 to TRBJ2-5; 7 positions agree with TRBD2. The CDR3 is made up of 16 amino acids. CDR1 MNHEY and CDR2 SMNVEV come from the germline V gene (reference sequence). With 2 bases clipped from V and 1 base from J, the junction kept 7 bases outside the gene matches. The CDR3 nucleotides are TGTGCCAGCAGTTTACGGGCGGGGGTCTCCCAAGAGACCCAGTACTTC. Its protein is CASSLRAGVSQETQYF.

The chain recombines TRBV5-1 with TRBJ2-4, with 10 nucleotides matching TRBD1. Germline V CDR1 and CDR2: SGHRS, YFSETQ. Losses at the gene ends were 4 bases for V and 2 bases for J; bases not matched to a gene: 6. The CDR3 consists of 16 residues. The CDR3 here is CASSTGDRGSKNIQYF. Written as DNA, the CDR3 is TGCGCCAGCAGCACAGGGGACAGGGGATCCAAAAACATTCAGTACTTC.

This clone was recorded once. This rearrangement joins TRBV7-2 to TRBJ2-7, with D possibly being TRBD1 (6 bases). This CDR3 region has 13 residues. Per germline, CDR1 SGHTA and CDR2 FQGNSA. With 1 base removed from V and 5 bases from J, the gap between germline ends came to 9 bases. This chain's CDR3 is CASSLEQGNEQYF. CDR3 in DNA: TGTGCCAGCAGCTTAGAACAGGGCAACGAGCAGTACTTC.

This clone is a singleton in its sample. The genes are TRBV5-6 and TRBJ2-7, with 8 bases that match TRBD1. CDR1 and CDR2 (germline): SGHDT, YYEEEE. V trimming: 4 bases; J trimming: 2 bases; junction bases outside the gene matches: 5. The CDR3 is 14 amino acids. The CDR3 nucleotides read TGTGCCAGCAGCGGGAGCAGGGGGCCCTACGAGCAGTACTTC. As protein: CASSGSRGPYEQYF.

CDR3 protein: CASSQASAGGTDTQYF. The CDR3 coding sequence is TGCGCCAGCAGCCAAGCCTCAGCGGGGGGCACAGATACGCAGTATTTT. The chain is built from TRBV4-3 and TRBJ2-3, with TRBD2 matching over 8 bases. Germline CDR1 LGHNA, CDR2 YSLEER. Trimming cost V 1 base and J 1 base; bases outside gene matches: 4. The CDR3 is 16 amino acids.

This sequence joins TRBV2 and TRBJ1-5, with D maybe TRBD1 (5 bases). CDR3 length: 12 residues. The V gene lost 6 bases and the J gene lost 11 bases, with 14 bases spanning the gap. Looked up from germline, CDR1 is SNHLY and CDR2 is FYNNEI. The CDR3 protein is CASRGSRVAQHF. DNA for the CDR3: TGTGCCAGCAGGGGGTCCAGGGTGGCCCAGCATTTT. The full variable domain, its missing parts supplied by reference TRBV2 and TRBJ1-5, is EPEVTQTPSHQVTQMGQEVILRCVPISNHLYFYWYRQILGQKVEFLVSFYNNEISEKSEIFDDQFSVERPDGSNFTLKIRSTKLEDSAMYFCASRGSRVAQHFGDGTRLSIL.

The J gene is TRBJ1-2, the V gene TRBV9, with D possibly TRBD1 on 5 matching bases. Between the trimmed V and J ends, which lost 4 bases and 4 bases, there was a span of 14 bases. This CDR3 has 14 residues. Germline V gene sequence: CDR1 SGDLS, CDR2 YYNGEE. DNA for the CDR3: TGTGCCAGCAGCTCCGGCGGGGGGGTCTATGGCTACACCTTC. Its protein product is CASSSGGGVYGYTF.

The chain carries TRBV6-5 and TRBJ2-2, with TRBD1 matching over 7 bases. The CDR3 runs to 14 residues. The V gene end was trimmed by 5 bases and the J gene end by 4 bases; junction bases not matched to a gene: 4. CDR1 MNHEY and CDR2 SVGAGI come from the germline V gene. CDR3 region: CASSTDRATGELFF. The CDR3, as DNA: TGTGCCAGCAGTACCGACAGGGCCACCGGGGAGCTGTTTTTT.

The CDR3 nucleotides read TGTGCCAGCAGCCTTGGCGTTTCTGGAAACACCATATATTTT. Protein: CASSLGVSGNTIYF. The rearrangement links TRBV7-9 to TRBJ1-3, with D unresolved. Germline CDR1 is SEHNR and CDR2 is FQNEAQ (reference sequence). The CDR3 is made up of 14 amino acids. V lost 5 bases, J lost 1 base, and 9 bases lay in between.

V gene TRBV4-1 combines with J gene TRBJ1-2; TRBD1 is a possible D gene (6 bases). Trimming cost V 1 base and J 2 bases, with 14 bases left between them. This CDR3 is 16 amino acids long. Germline values: CDR1 MGHRA, CDR2 YSYEKL. The CDR3 is CASSQGWGAFNYGYTF. The CDR3 bases are TGCGCCAGCAGCCAAGGATGGGGGGCCTTCAACTATGGCTACACCTTC.

The CDR3 nucleotides read TGTGCCAGCAGTTTCACTAGCGGGGGCTACAATGAGCAGTTCTTC. It yields the protein CASSFTSGGYNEQFF. The chain joins TRBV28 to TRBJ2-1; TRBD2 agrees at 11 bases. Per the germline V gene, CDR1 is MDHEN and CDR2 is SYDVKM. The CDR3 length is 15 residues. V was clipped by 3 bases and J by 3 bases; unmatched bases: 1. Variable domain in full (rest from reference TRBV28 and TRBJ2-1): DVKVTQSSRYLVKRTGEKVFLECVQDMDHENMFWYRQDPGLGLRLIYFSYDVKMKEKGDIPEGYSVSREKKERFSLILESASTNQTSMYLCASSFTSGGYNEQFFGPGTRLTVL.

This rearrangement joins TRBV5-1 to TRBJ2-2; 11 nucleotides match TRBD2. V gave up 9 bases and J gave up 5 bases; unmatched junction bases: 12. Germline V gene lookup returns CDR1 SGHRS and CDR2 YFSETQ. This CDR3 region has 16 residues. CDR3 residues: CATPRLSGGATGELFF. The CDR3 nucleotides are TGCGCCACCCCTCGCCTTAGCGGGGGGGCGACCGGGGAGCTGTTTTTT.

The rearrangement links TRBV5-1 to TRBJ2-7; D perhaps matches TRBD2 (6 bases). Trimming removed 2 bases from V and 5 bases from J, with 17 bases in between. The germline gives CDR1 SGHRS, CDR2 YFSETQ. The CDR3 contains 15 residues. CDR3 nucleotide sequence: TGCGCCAGCAGCTTTGGACCGACCGGAGGGGACGAGCAGTACTTC. Translated, it gives CASSFGPTGGDEQYF.

This chain links TRBV25-1 with TRBJ1-4, with 7 bases identical to TRBD1. The V segment lost 3 bases and the J segment 4 bases; nucleotides outside the gene matches: 5. Germline loops: CDR1 MGHDK, CDR2 SYGVNS. The length of the CDR3 is 15 residues. The CDR3 reads CASSDSGGVNEKLFF. Written as DNA, the CDR3 is TGTGCCAGCAGTGATTCAGGGGGGGTTAATGAAAAACTGTTTTTT.

This clone was seen once. The chain recombines TRBV19 with TRBJ1-6; TRBD1 matches 8 bases. The junction had 15 bases not matched to a gene; V was cut back by 5 bases and J by 9 bases. From germline, CDR1 is LNHDA and CDR2 SQIVND (reference sequence). The CDR3 spans 17 residues. For the CDR3, the DNA is TGTGCCAGTAGTGCCGGACAGGGTATGGCGGGTAGTTCACCCCTCCACTTT. It specifies CASSAGQGMAGSSPLHF. The complete variable domain, with remaining parts taken from reference TRBV19 and TRBJ1-6, reads DGGITQSPKYLFRKEGQNVTLSCEQNLNHDAMYWYRQDPGQGLRLIYYSQIVNDFQKGDIAEGYSVSREKKESFPLTVTSAQKNPTAFYLCASSAGQGMAGSSPLHFGNGTRLTVT.

Only one count was recorded for this clone. V gene TRBV7-2 combines with J gene TRBJ1-5; no firm D call. With 5 bases removed from V and 7 bases from J, the gap between germline ends came to 12 bases. The CDR3 contains 13 residues. Germline CDR1 SGHTA, CDR2 FQGNSA. The CDR3, as DNA: TGTGCCAGCAGCCCCCGGTCGGACCAGCCCCAGCATTTT. Protein sequence: CASSPRSDQPQHF.